This TCR beta chain was recovered during a study of blood T cell repertoires in COVID-19. The wider study: Acute-phase and convalescent COVID-19 samples originated in the United States, Italy and Spain.

How the authors handled the data: Reference gene primers were amplified, and this amplification served to estimate nucleated cell counts. Sequencing used immunoSEQ multiplex PCR; TCRdb keeps in-frame clones, though not all of them. The D gene and trimming were derived from the DNA, and the V and J assignments and clone size from that table. The sample consists of over 200,000 clones, 65% to 85% of them appearing once. This clone turned up a few times. The CDR3 runs to 15 residues. The V gene lost 3 bases and the J gene lost 5 bases, with 16 bases spanning the gap. The germline gives CDR1 LNHDA, CDR2 SQIVND (reference sequence).

The clonotype comes from a middle-aged man with active or convalescent COVID-19. This sequence joins TRBV19 and TRBJ1-1; a weak D match, TRBD1 (6 bases). Sequencing was done on a sample of peripheral blood. In DNA form, the CDR3 reads TGTGCCAGTAGTATCCAGGGGAGTTTGGAAACTGAAGCTTTCTTT. It encodes CASSIQGSLETEAFF.